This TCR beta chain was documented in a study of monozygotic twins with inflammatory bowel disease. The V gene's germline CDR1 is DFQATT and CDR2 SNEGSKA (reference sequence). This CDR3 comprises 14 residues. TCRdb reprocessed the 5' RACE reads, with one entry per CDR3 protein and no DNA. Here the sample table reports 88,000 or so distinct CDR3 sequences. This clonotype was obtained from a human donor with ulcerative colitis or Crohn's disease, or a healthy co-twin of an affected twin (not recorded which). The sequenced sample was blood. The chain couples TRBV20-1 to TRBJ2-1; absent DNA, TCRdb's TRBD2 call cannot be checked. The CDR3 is CSARTSGGRDEQFF.